This TCR beta chain came from a study of naive CD8 T cells in extremely preterm neonates. The study, taken as a whole, reports: iChao1 richness was lowest in preterm neonates, significantly versus all ages.

TCRdb keeps only in-frame clones here, not all; method: immunoSEQ multiplex PCR. Among thousands of clones listed, 97% were seen once. As concerns this clone: Its specificity is unknown.

The J segment lost 5 bases and the V segment lost 4 bases, leaving 8 bases of the junction unmatched. CDR3 length: 15 residues. Germline V gene lookup returns CDR1 SGHRS and CDR2 YFSETQ. The TCR was taken from a human donor in good health. The sample was naive CD8+ T cells from blood. The chain carries TRBV5-1 and TRBJ1-4, with TRBD1 matching 7 bases. The CDR3 DNA is TGCGCCAGCAGCGGGGACAGAGAGAGAAATGAAAAACTGTTTTTT. It encodes CASSGDRERNEKLFF.